Presented here are 27 T cell receptor beta chains from one specimen sequenced in a study of blood T cell repertoires in COVID-19. Produced via immunoSEQ multiplex PCR; TCRdb's table is partial and in-frame only. The sample lists 140,000 or so clones, about four fifths seen once, with approximately 5% in the top ten. Sequencing input: peripheral blood. Receptors were obtained from a human donor in a cohort sampled during active COVID-19.

A word on this clone: This CDR3 is also generated by other DNA sequences in the sample. The J gene is TRBJ2-5, the V gene TRBV5-6; D is uncertain. This CDR3 region has 14 residues. Germline V CDR1 and CDR2: SGHDT, YYEEEE. V was pared by 0 bases and J by 2 bases, with 8 bases between. CDR3 bases: TGTGCCAGCAGCTTGGATAGCCTACAAGAGACCCAGTACTTC. Translating it yields CASSLDSLQETQYF.

The chain recombines TRBV2 with TRBJ1-1; D perhaps matches TRBD1 (6 bases). Germline lookup yields CDR1 SNHLY and CDR2 FYNNEI. V dropped 11 bases and J dropped 5 bases, with 24 bases sitting between them. This CDR3 comprises 15 residues. CDR3 in DNA: TGTGCCTCAAAAGGGGGGGCCCGGGGAGGGACTGAAGCTTTCTTT. This gives the protein CASKGGARGGTEAFF.

The J gene is TRBJ2-5, the V gene TRBV15; D uncertain. In germline, CDR1 is LNHNV, CDR2 YYDKDF (reference sequence). The ends were cut back, 1 base at V and 1 base at J, with 7 bases in the middle. The length of the CDR3 is 14 residues. The CDR3 is CATSRAAAQETQYF. CDR3 nucleotide sequence: TGTGCCACCAGCAGAGCGGCGGCCCAAGAGACCCAGTACTTC.

This CDR3 reads CASSEALQASGANVLTF. The CDR3 bases are TGTGCCAGCAGTGAAGCGCTTCAAGCTTCTGGGGCCAACGTCCTGACTTTC. The chain is built from TRBV6-1 and TRBJ2-6; D is uncertain. Between the trimmed V and J ends, which lost 0 bases and 1 base, there was a span of 10 bases. CDR3 length: 17 amino acids. Germline-derived CDR1 and CDR2 are MNHNS and SASEGT.

This clone was counted a few times. This chain links TRBV5-4 with TRBJ1-6; perhaps TRBD1 as D (6 bases). V lost 0 bases to trimming and J lost 5 bases, with 6 bases between them. Looked up from germline, CDR1 is SGHNT and CDR2 is YYREEE (reference sequence). The CDR3 runs 14 residues. The DNA of the CDR3 is TGTGCCAGCAGCTTGGCAGGGGATAATTCACCCCTCCACTTT. This encodes CASSLAGDNSPLHF.

The V call is TRBV10-2, the J call TRBJ2-7, with a possible D match to TRBD2 (6 bases). The CDR3 has 12 amino acids. Looked up from germline, CDR1 is WSHSY and CDR2 is SAAADI. The V end lost 6 bases, the J end lost 9 bases, and 15 bases lay between the germline ends. Here the CDR3 DNA reads TGCGCCAGCAGCGAGGACGGGGGAGGGCAGTACGTC. Its translation is CASSEDGGGQYV.

The chain recombines TRBV6-1 with TRBJ2-5; 12 bases are shared with TRBD1. The length of the CDR3 is 18 residues. Losses at the gene ends were 0 bases for V and 4 bases for J; bases not matched to a gene: 9. The germline V gene encodes CDR1 MNHNS and CDR2 SASEGT. CDR3 region: CASSEAEPGQGARETQYF. The CDR3 bases are TGTGCCAGCAGTGAAGCGGAACCGGGACAGGGGGCGCGAGAGACCCAGTACTTC.

The gene calls are TRBV12-3 or TRBV12-4 and TRBJ2-2, with 9 bases matching TRBD1. V was clipped by 6 bases and J by 5 bases; unmatched bases: 1. The CDR3 sequence is 13 residues long. Written as DNA, the CDR3 is TGTGCCAGCAGGGGACAGGGTACCGGGGAGCTGTTTTTT. Amino acids: CASRGQGTGELFF.

This clone was counted a single time. The chain carries TRBV6-5 and TRBJ2-1; 8 bases map to TRBD2. The CDR3 has 16 residues. Losses at the gene ends were 0 bases for V and 4 bases for J; bases not matched to a gene: 5. The germline V gene encodes CDR1 MNHEY and CDR2 SVGAGI. CDR3 amino acids: CASSYSSGRGYNEQFF. CDR3 sequence (DNA): TGTGCCAGCAGTTACTCGAGCGGGAGAGGGTACAATGAGCAGTTCTTC.

This clone was seen once. The chain couples TRBV29-1 to TRBJ1-1; D gene uncertain. Germline V gives CDR1 SQVTM, CDR2 ANQGSEA. Trimming removed 8 bases from V and 2 bases from J, with 9 bases in between. CDR3 length equals 11 residues. The CDR3 spells CSCEVNTEAFF. The CDR3 DNA reads TGCAGCTGCGAGGTAAACACTGAAGCTTTCTTT.

The V gene is TRBV4-1, the J gene TRBJ1-6; TRBD1 agrees at 9 bases. V gave up 0 bases and J gave up 9 bases; unmatched junction bases: 6. Germline CDR1 reads MGHRA; CDR2 reads YSYEKL. The CDR3 consists of 16 residues. Here the CDR3 DNA reads TGCGCCAGCAGCCAAGATAGGGGACAGGGCGGTTCACCCCTCCACTTT. Protein product: CASSQDRGQGGSPLHF.

This chain joins TRBV2 and TRBJ2-5; 11 nucleotides align to TRBD2. The V gene's germline CDR1 is SNHLY and CDR2 FYNNEI. V dropped 6 bases and J dropped 0; count of bases not matched to a gene: 3. The CDR3 runs to 15 residues. This CDR3 is CASSTSGGNQETQYF. DNA of the CDR3: TGTGCCAGCAGCACTAGCGGGGGCAACCAAGAGACCCAGTACTTC.

V is TRBV5-5 and J is TRBJ1-2; D perhaps matches TRBD1 (5 bases). V was shortened by 5 bases and J by 0 bases, with 11 bases between the two germline ends. Germline V lookup: CDR1 SGHKS, CDR2 YYEKEE (reference sequence). The CDR3 has 14 amino acids. CDR3 in amino acids: CASSPGNSNYGYTF. The DNA of the CDR3 is TGTGCCAGCAGTCCAGGGAATTCTAACTATGGCTACACCTTC.

The chain employs TRBV15 and TRBJ2-2, with 10 bases that match TRBD2. Per germline, CDR1 LNHNV and CDR2 YYDKDF (reference sequence). J was trimmed by 5 bases and V by 3 bases; bases with no gene match: 3. The CDR3 totals 15 residues. The CDR3 loop reads CATSRFSGGTGELFF. CDR3 nucleotide sequence: TGTGCCACCAGCAGGTTTAGCGGGGGGACCGGGGAGCTGTTTTTT. The full variable domain, its missing parts supplied by reference TRBV15 and TRBJ2-2, is DAMVIQNPRYQVTQFGKPVTLSCSQTLNHNVMYWYQQKSSQAPKLLFHYYDKDFNNEADTPDNFQSRRPNTSFCFLDIRSPGLGDTAMYLCATSRFSGGTGELFFGEGSRLTVL.

This clone came up once. This sequence joins TRBV9 and TRBJ2-5; TRBD1 matches 7 bases. J lost 3 bases, V lost 2 bases, and 1 base had no gene match. CDR1 and CDR2 (germline): SGDLS, YYNGEE. The CDR3 is made up of 13 amino acids. In DNA, the CDR3 is TGTGCCAGCAGCGTCGGGACAGAAGAGACCCAGTACTTC. It translates to CASSVGTEETQYF.

This chain joins TRBV3-1 (or the pseudogene TRBV3-2) and TRBJ2-3; 13 bases are a match to TRBD2. CDR1 and CDR2 from the germline V gene are LGHDT and YNNKEL (reference sequence). There are 18 residues in the CDR3. Unmatched junction bases numbered 13, after V lost 4 bases and J lost 6 bases. The CDR3 reads CASSPDGLAGAAGDTQYF. The CDR3 nucleotides are TGTGCCAGCAGCCCAGACGGACTAGCGGGGGCCGCGGGCGATACGCAGTATTTT.

The chain couples TRBV24-1 to TRBJ2-5; maybe TRBD2 (6 bases). The V gene lost 5 bases and the J gene lost 3 bases, with 9 bases spanning the gap. The CDR3 sequence is 13 residues long. Germline CDR1 is KGHDR and CDR2 is SFDVKD. In DNA form, the CDR3 reads TGTGCCACCAGTGGGGGGGTTGAAGAGACCCAGTACTTC. Translating it yields CATSGGVEETQYF.

This chain uses TRBV19 with TRBJ1-2; 8 bases are shared with TRBD1. The length of the CDR3 is 15 residues. CDR1 is LNHDA, CDR2 SQIVND, per germline (reference sequence). V lost 4 bases and J lost 8; bases outside the gene matches: 12. The CDR3 sequence is CASSTTPSDRDGYTF. CDR3 sequence (DNA): TGTGCCAGTAGTACCACACCCTCGGACAGGGACGGCTACACCTTC.

The chain uses TRBV3-1 (or the pseudogene TRBV3-2) and TRBJ1-6, with a possible D match to TRBD1 (6 bases). This CDR3 comprises 14 residues. Between the trimmed V and J ends, which lost 1 base and 6 bases, there was a span of 7 bases. Looked up from germline, CDR1 is LGHDT and CDR2 is YNNKEL (reference sequence). DNA for the CDR3: TGTGCCAGCAGCCAAGGACAGGTTAATTCACCCCTCCACTTT. Encoded protein: CASSQGQVNSPLHF.

This clone was counted between two and nine times. The chain has TRBV4-2 and TRBJ2-6; the D gene is possibly TRBD2 (6 bases). The V end lost 2 bases, the J end lost 2 bases, and 16 bases lay between the germline ends. CDR1 is LGHNA, CDR2 YNFKEQ, per germline. The CDR3 is 18 residues long. CDR3 sequence reads: CASSQNGWSGAGANVLTF. CDR3 sequence (DNA): TGTGCCAGCAGCCAAAACGGTTGGTCGGGGGCTGGGGCCAACGTCCTGACTTTC.

A single count supports this clone. The chain is built from TRBV2 and TRBJ1-4, with TRBD1 identical over 7 bases. Germline CDR1 is SNHLY and CDR2 is FYNNEI. The CDR3 is 15 amino acids. The V segment lost 2 bases and the J segment 5 bases; nucleotides outside the gene matches: 5. This chain's CDR3 is CASSELQGGNEKLFF. The CDR3 DNA reads TGTGCCAGCAGTGAACTCCAGGGGGGAAATGAAAAACTGTTTTTT. Full variable domain (missing parts from reference TRBV2 and TRBJ1-4): EPEVTQTPSHQVTQMGQEVILRCVPISNHLYFYWYRQILGQKVEFLVSFYNNEISEKSEIFDDQFSVERPDGSNFTLKIRSTKLEDSAMYFCASSELQGGNEKLFFGSGTQLSVL.

The V gene is TRBV10-3, the J gene TRBJ2-1, with D tentatively TRBD1 (5 bases). V was shortened by 0 bases and J by 0 bases, with 18 bases between the two germline ends. Germline values: CDR1 ENHRY, CDR2 SYGVKD. The CDR3 totals 19 residues. CDR3 region: CAISESSGHTDSSYNEQFF. CDR3 nucleotide sequence: TGTGCCATCAGTGAGTCGTCAGGGCACACCGATAGCTCCTACAATGAGCAGTTCTTC.

V is TRBV27 and J is TRBJ2-1; 13 positions match TRBD2. The CDR3 sequence is 18 residues long. From germline, CDR1 is MNHEY and CDR2 SMNVEV (reference sequence). The V gene end was trimmed by 5 bases and the J gene end by 9 bases; junction bases not matched to a gene: 16. DNA of the CDR3: TGTGCCAGCAGTGCCGGGACTAGCGGGAAGCCAGATTCCCTTGAGCAGTTCTTC. Residues: CASSAGTSGKPDSLEQFF.

The chain is built from TRBV11-1 and TRBJ1-1; D is ambiguous. This CDR3 contains 12 residues. The ends were cut back, 2 bases at V and 7 bases at J, with 8 bases in the middle. Germline loops: CDR1 SGHAT, CDR2 FQDESV (reference sequence). The CDR3 is CASSLHRGEAFF. The CDR3 DNA reads as TGTGCCAGCAGCTTACACCGGGGTGAAGCTTTCTTT.

V is TRBV6-1 and J is TRBJ2-7, with TRBD1 as a possible D gene (5 bases). Trimming left V 3 bases short and J 3 bases short, with 9 bases between. The germline CDR1 and CDR2 sequences are MNHNS and SASEGT. This CDR3 region has 13 residues. This CDR3 is CASSDAGIYEQYV. The CDR3 DNA is TGTGCCAGCAGTGATGCAGGGATCTACGAGCAGTACGTC.

J is TRBJ2-3 and V is TRBV18; D is ambiguous. The CDR3 length is 14 residues. Trimming left V 0 bases short and J 6 bases short, with 10 bases between. Germline V CDR1 and CDR2: KGHSH, LQKENI. The CDR3 DNA reads TGTGCCAGCTCACCACCGGTTCTTAGTGATACGCAGTATTTT. As protein: CASSPPVLSDTQYF.

The rearrangement links TRBV2 to TRBJ2-3; no reliable D call. V was clipped by 7 bases and J by 8 bases, with 13 bases between them. The CDR3 extends over 12 amino acids. From germline, CDR1 is SNHLY and CDR2 FYNNEI. CDR3 bases: TGTGCCAGCAATGATCCGGGTGGTACGCAGTATTTT. Translated: CASNDPGGTQYF.